This is a list of T cell receptor beta chains from one sample in a study of blood T cell repertoires in COVID-19. The table came from immunoSEQ multiplex PCR; TCRdb's copy has only in-frame clones and leaves some out. Here the sample spans 250,000 to 300,000 clones, 90% being singletons. What was sequenced was peripheral blood. The receptors stem from a woman between 50 and 59 years old with COVID-19, enrolled during active disease. Each CDR3 is given with its conserved first and last residue.

v_gene	j_gene	CDR3aa
TRBV10-2	TRBJ1-1	CASSSWDRGRGAFF
TRBV19	TRBJ1-4	CASSTNRGELFF
TRBV5-1	TRBJ2-1	CASSLGGGVRISYNEQFF
TRBV28	TRBJ2-5	CASSSGTGWETQYF
TRBV7-6	TRBJ1-4	CASSSIASVGQKLFF
TRBV3-1/TRBV3-2	TRBJ1-1	CASSPRTGLQNTEAFF
TRBV19	TRBJ1-1	CASRRDSTNTEAFF
TRBV5-6	TRBJ2-3	CASSMPGLAYTDTQYF
TRBV6-6	TRBJ2-1	CASSPPTGSGNEQFF
TRBV30	TRBJ2-5	CAWSRLAGYQETQYF
TRBV28	TRBJ1-5	CASSFRDRWAQPQHF
TRBV6-5	TRBJ2-7	CASKVGGMGSYEQYF
TRBV10-1	TRBJ2-5	CASSAPWTVRCSETQYF
TRBV10-3	TRBJ2-7	CAITRDSRSYEQYF
TRBV18	TRBJ2-1	CASSFRLVLNNEQFF
TRBV6-2/TRBV6-3	TRBJ1-2	CASSHPTENYGYTF
TRBV3-1/TRBV3-2	TRBJ2-3	CASSQGLTQYF
TRBV11-2	TRBJ2-1	CASSRGGGHSYNEQFF
TRBV24-1	TRBJ2-1	CATSDSKIPSGEQFF
TRBV6-5	TRBJ1-2	CASSLDGNGYTF
TRBV4-3	TRBJ2-5	CASSQEFGTGDGLGETQYF
TRBV18	TRBJ2-6	CASSPILGTGESGANVLTF
TRBV13	TRBJ1-6	CASSLASSYNSPLHF
TRBV6-5	TRBJ1-3	CASSYEQGYGNTIYF
TRBV7-2	TRBJ1-2	CASSLGGRQANYGYTF
TRBV19	TRBJ1-2	CASSISPGGLGYTF
TRBV27	TRBJ1-2	CASSETNQLNYGYTF
TRBV5-8	TRBJ2-6	CASSWGQSGANVLTF
TRBV12-5	TRBJ1-4	CASGLDWQKLFF
TRBV28	TRBJ1-2	CASTEHRQIRGYTF
TRBV30	TRBJ2-2	CAWSSGSGARTGELFF
TRBV6-5	TRBJ2-1	CASSPPSGTDEQFF
TRBV7-9	TRBJ1-6	CASSSQGYYNSPLHF
TRBV21-1	TRBJ2-7	CASSIINVRGVLEQYF
TRBV7-3	TRBJ2-5	CASSLRLQETQYF
TRBV5-1	TRBJ1-3	CASSLEGHSGNTIYF
TRBV9	TRBJ1-5	CASSVGATYNQPQHF
TRBV24-1	TRBJ2-7	CATSDPTSDSPYEQYF
TRBV7-2	TRBJ2-2	CASSPNRNTGELFF
TRBV19	TRBJ2-7	CASSPGTGYEQYF